This TCR beta chain was profiled in a study of Ad26.COV2.S vaccination and SARS-CoV-2 variants. On the study more broadly: Ad26.COV2.S was injected intramuscularly once or twice, 56 days apart. Study outcomes and limitations: Total responses of T cells may have been underestimated by the analyses of TCR breadth and depth.

As concerns this clone: Its specificity is unknown.

The V end lost 8 bases, the J end lost 5 bases, and 15 bases lay between the germline ends. The CDR3 is made up of 14 amino acids. Germline CDR1 reads ENHRY; CDR2 reads SYGVKD. Using immunoSEQ multiplex PCR, the repertoire was profiled, and TCRdb retains in-frame clones only, with some absent. The sample consists of 300,000 to 400,000 clones, approximately 81% of them appearing once. Treatment described: roughly 18 received Ad26.COV2.S at low or high dose, single or two shots; several received placebo; per-sample allocation not given. Material that was analyzed had been drawn on day 63 after the first vaccine or placebo injection. Donation came from an adult in Boston who was aged 18-55 years.

V and J are TRBV10-3 and TRBJ2-2, with D uncertain. Specimen: peripheral blood, collected in a trial of Ad26.COV2.S vaccine versus placebo. This TCR came from a person between 18 and 60 years old who received the Ad26.COV2.S COVID-19 vaccine or a placebo. This CDR3 is CAILPSERTGELFF. The CDR3 DNA reads as TGTGCCATCCTTCCGTCAGAAAGGACCGGGGAGCTGTTTTTT.